This TCR beta chain was recovered during a study of blood T cell repertoires in COVID-19. Overall study context: Samples of COVID-19 (acute and convalescent) were obtained from the United States, Italy and Spain. PBMCs, B-cell-depleted T cells, or T cells were the source of the cDNA or gDNA that made up the material.

This CDR3 spans 13 amino acids. CDR1 is SGHRS and CDR2 is YFSETQ in the germline V gene. The V end lost 2 bases, the J end lost 5 bases, and 10 bases lay between the germline ends. A PCR-confirmed or clinician-diagnosed COVID-19 case had contacted exposed participants within 2 weeks of entry. Original data processing: How many nucleated cells were present was estimated from reference gene primer amplification. The protocol was immunoSEQ multiplex PCR, while the TCRdb copy is restricted to in-frame clones and leaves out a portion. The DNA was the basis for D and trimming; V, J and clone size are from that table. The table has some 340,000 clones, 90% seen once.

The clonotype was recovered from a woman between 25 and 40 years old who had been exposed to COVID-19. The J gene is TRBJ1-1, the V gene TRBV5-1; maybe TRBD1 (5 bases). Sequences were obtained from PBMCs or T cells enriched from blood (not recorded which). The CDR3 loop is CASSLTRDTEAFF. The CDR3 DNA sequence: TGCGCCAGCAGCTTAACCAGGGATACTGAAGCTTTCTTT.